Each of the 28 T cell receptor beta chains below was sequenced from the same sample in a study of T cell responses to AZD1222 COVID-19 vaccine. Sequenced by immunoSEQ multiplex PCR; TCRdb stores in-frame clones only, minus some. The sample records tens of thousands of clones, 89% being singletons. Sequencing was performed on peripheral blood, taken on day 0 of AZD1222 vaccination. The receptor source for this set is an adult in good health.

The chain links TRBV23-1 to TRBJ2-7, with TRBD1 matching over 12 bases. TRBV23-1 has ORF status, its function being uncertain. Trimming at V came to 3 bases and at J to 5 bases, leaving 8 bases not matched to a gene. The CDR3 spans 16 residues. The CDR3 DNA reads TGCGCCAGCAGTCAGGACTCCGGGACAGGGGGCCACGAGCAGTACTTC. Translating gives CASSQDSGTGGHEQYF.

This clone came up once. The chain couples TRBV12-3 or TRBV12-4 to TRBJ1-2; D is perhaps TRBD1 (5 bases). The CDR3 is made up of 13 amino acids. V lost 5 bases and J 4 bases, leaving 11 bases between the germline ends. The CDR3, as DNA: TGTGCCAGCAGTCCCATCGGGGCCTATGGCTACACCTTC. Protein: CASSPIGAYGYTF.

This clone appeared a single time. The chain carries TRBV6-5 and TRBJ1-2, with D perhaps matching TRBD1 (6 bases). Germline values: CDR1 MNHEY, CDR2 SVGAGI. Trimming pared 6 bases from V and 10 bases from J, leaving 21 bases between. The CDR3 totals 14 residues. The CDR3 DNA reads TGTGCCAGCAGAGACCCGTATCAGGGGCATCACTACACCTTC. Translated: CASRDPYQGHHYTF.

The chain is built from TRBV7-9 and TRBJ2-3; D not certain. CDR3 length: 12 residues. Between the trimmed V and J ends, which lost 8 bases and 4 bases, there was a span of 10 bases. Germline assignment: CDR1 SEHNR and CDR2 FQNEAQ (reference sequence). The CDR3 coding sequence is TGTGCCAGCGTTCCTAGGTCAGATACGCAGTATTTT. Encoded protein: CASVPRSDTQYF.

CDR3 in amino acids: CAWSVLRGLHTEAFF. CDR3 sequence (DNA): TGTGCCTGGAGTGTCTTAAGGGGGTTGCACACTGAAGCTTTCTTT. V is TRBV30 and J is TRBJ1-1; possible D gene TRBD1, 6 bases. V was clipped by 0 bases and J by 3 bases, with 14 bases between them. The CDR3 is 15 residues long. CDR1 and CDR2 (germline): GTSNPN, SVGIG (reference sequence).

The chain uses TRBV5-1 and TRBJ2-3; D perhaps matches TRBD1 (5 bases). This CDR3 contains 15 residues. The V end lost 4 bases, the J end lost 5 bases, and 17 bases lay between the germline ends. Germline V lookup: CDR1 SGHRS, CDR2 YFSETQ. CDR3 coding DNA: TGCGCCAGCAGCAAGGAAGATCAGGGAAGAGATACGCAGTATTTT. This sequence encodes CASSKEDQGRDTQYF.

There are a few counts of this clone. This chain joins TRBV5-4 and TRBJ2-7; a possible D gene is TRBD1 (6 bases). V was trimmed by 1 base and J by 2 bases, leaving 7 bases between them. Germline-derived CDR1 and CDR2 are SGHNT and YYREEE (reference sequence). This CDR3 comprises 13 residues. This CDR3 is CASSLTGTYEQYF. In nucleotides, the CDR3 is TGTGCCAGCAGCTTGACAGGGACCTACGAGCAGTACTTC.

The CDR3 sequence is CASSEELSSDEQYF. In DNA, the CDR3 is TGTGCCAGCAGTGAAGAGCTTAGCAGCGACGAGCAGTACTTC. This chain connects TRBV2 to TRBJ2-7; unclear D gene. Trimming pared 1 base from V and 5 bases from J, leaving 12 bases between. The CDR3 consists of 14 residues. CDR1 and CDR2 from the germline V gene are SNHLY and FYNNEI.

The V and J genes are TRBV27 and TRBJ2-7; maybe TRBD2 (6 bases). Per germline, CDR1 MNHEY and CDR2 SMNVEV (reference sequence). The CDR3 runs to 15 residues. V was trimmed by 5 bases and J by 3 bases, leaving 17 bases between them. The CDR3 bases are TGTGCCAGCAGTCTAAGGGGAGGTCCGGGCTACGAGCAGTACTTC. Encoded protein: CASSLRGGPGYEQYF.

The genes are TRBV5-1 and TRBJ2-3; 11 bases map to TRBD2. V lost 4 bases, J lost 6 bases, and 10 bases stayed unmatched. Germline CDR1 reads SGHRS; CDR2 reads YFSETQ. The CDR3 consists of 16 residues. The CDR3 loop is CASSLLAGGGDDTQYF. CDR3 DNA: TGCGCCAGCAGCCTTCTAGCGGGAGGTGGGGACGATACGCAGTATTTT. Full variable domain (outside the CDR3, taken from reference TRBV5-1 and TRBJ2-3): KAGVTQTPRYLIKTRGQQVTLSCSPISGHRSVSWYQQTPGQGLQFLFEYFSETQRNKGNFPGRFSGRQFSNSRSEMNVSTLELGDSALYLCASSLLAGGGDDTQYFGPGTRLTVL.

The V gene is TRBV11-2, the J gene TRBJ2-5; no clear D gene. V gave up 4 bases and J gave up 9 bases, with 9 bases separating them. This CDR3 region has 11 residues. Germline V gives CDR1 SGHAT, CDR2 FQNNGV. This chain's CDR3 is CASSSIEPQYF. The CDR3 DNA reads TGTGCCAGCAGCTCTATCGAACCCCAGTACTTC.

J is TRBJ2-7 and V is TRBV10-2; 10 bases agree with TRBD2. The ends lost 2 bases at V and 3 bases at J; junction bases unmatched: 1. Looked up from germline, CDR1 is WSHSY and CDR2 is SAAADI. CDR3 length: 14 amino acids. CDR3 loop: CASSETSGVYEQYF. The CDR3 DNA reads TGCGCCAGCAGTGAGACTAGCGGGGTCTACGAGCAGTACTTC.

This chain joins TRBV7-2 and TRBJ1-1; unclear D gene. The germline V gene encodes CDR1 SGHTA and CDR2 FQGNSA. CDR3 length: 14 residues. The V end lost 1 base, the J end lost 0 bases, and 6 bases lay between the germline ends. The DNA of the CDR3 is TGTGCCAGCAGCTTAGAGGCGGTGAACACTGAAGCTTTCTTT. Protein product: CASSLEAVNTEAFF.

V is TRBV18 and J is TRBJ1-2; D is possibly TRBD1 (5 bases). CDR1 and CDR2 from the germline V gene are KGHSH and LQKENI. V lost 4 bases to trimming and J lost 2 bases, with 8 bases between them. CDR3 length: 13 amino acids. The CDR3: CASSQGPNYGYTF. The CDR3 DNA reads TGTGCCAGCTCACAGGGACCGAACTATGGCTACACCTTC.

The chain links TRBV12-5 to TRBJ2-1; 9 bases match TRBD2. This CDR3 is 16 amino acids long. V was clipped by 9 bases and J by 9 bases; unmatched bases: 18. Germline lookup yields CDR1 LGHNT and CDR2 FRNRAP. CDR3 in amino acids: CASTPSVAGVGSEQFF. The CDR3 region has the DNA TGTGCTAGCACACCGTCGGTAGCGGGAGTAGGTAGTGAGCAGTTCTTC.

The rearrangement joins TRBV18 to TRBJ2-2, with D perhaps TRBD1 (5 bases). Trimming stripped 7 bases from V and 4 bases from J, with 13 bases between. CDR3 size: 14 residues. Germline V gene sequence: CDR1 KGHSH, CDR2 LQKENI. CDR3 DNA: TGTGCCAGCTATATCCCAGGGCGCACCGGGGAGCTGTTTTTT. Translation gives CASYIPGRTGELFF.

This chain connects TRBV7-2 to TRBJ2-2; 10 positions agree with TRBD1. The CDR3 extends over 14 amino acids. CDR1 and CDR2 from the germline V gene are SGHTA and FQGNSA. J lost 8 bases, V lost 4 bases, and 4 bases had no gene match. CDR3 amino acids: CASSYDRGPGELFF. The CDR3 nucleotides are TGTGCCAGCAGCTACGACAGGGGGCCGGGGGAGCTGTTTTTT.

The chain uses TRBV4-1 and TRBJ2-7, with 12 nucleotides matching TRBD2. J gave up 2 bases and V 0 bases, and 8 bases lay outside the gene matches. CDR1 and CDR2 from the germline V gene are MGHRA and YSYEKL. The CDR3 totals 18 residues. CDR3 DNA: TGCGCCAGCAGCCAAGATGTACTAGCGGGAGGAGTTCCCTACGAGCAGTACTTC. Translation: CASSQDVLAGGVPYEQYF.

The chain links TRBV6-5 to TRBJ1-5; D remains unclear. Trimming shortened V by 2 bases and J by 7 bases, and 9 bases separated the two germline ends. The CDR3 consists of 13 residues. The germline gives CDR1 MNHEY, CDR2 SVGAGI. The CDR3 protein is CASSYLPLQPQHF. CDR3 in DNA: TGTGCCAGCAGTTACCTCCCGTTACAGCCCCAGCATTTT.

CDR3 loop: CASSLRQGDNEQFF. CDR3 nucleotide sequence: TGTGCCAGCAGTTTACGTCAAGGAGACAATGAGCAGTTCTTC. The V gene is TRBV27, the J gene TRBJ2-1, with unresolved D. This CDR3 contains 14 residues. The V end was cut by 2 bases, the J end by 5 bases, with 10 bases between. Germline V gene sequence: CDR1 MNHEY, CDR2 SMNVEV (reference sequence).

The gene calls are TRBV6-5 and TRBJ2-2; D is possibly TRBD2 (5 bases). Germline CDR1 is MNHEY and CDR2 is SVGAGI. V was clipped by 0 bases and J by 9 bases, with 11 bases between them. The CDR3 is 14 residues long. Here the CDR3 DNA reads TGTGCCAGCAGTTACTCGAGAGGGTCCCGGGAGCTGTTTTTT. Protein product: CASSYSRGSRELFF.

This chain links TRBV5-5 with TRBJ1-2; 7 bases line up with TRBD1. The germline V gene encodes CDR1 SGHKS and CDR2 YYEKEE (reference sequence). This CDR3 comprises 14 residues. V trimming: 2 bases; J trimming: 2 bases; junction bases outside the gene matches: 3. The CDR3 reads CASSLGQENYGYTF. In DNA, the CDR3 is TGTGCCAGCAGCTTAGGACAGGAAAACTATGGCTACACCTTC. Looking up the rest from reference TRBV5-5 and TRBJ1-2 gives the full variable domain: DAGVTQSPTHLIKTRGQQVTLRCSPISGHKSVSWYQQVLGQGPQFIFQYYEKEERGRGNFPDRFSARQFPNYSSELNVNALLLGDSALYLCASSLGQENYGYTFGSGTRLTVV.

The gene calls are TRBV18 and TRBJ1-6; 7 nucleotides agree with TRBD1. The V and J ends lost 3 bases and 4 bases, in that order; junction bases with no gene match: 3. Germline V gene data show CDR1 as KGHSH and CDR2 as LQKENI. This CDR3 is 15 amino acids long. The CDR3 here is CASSPGTVYNSPLHF. The CDR3 nucleotides are TGTGCCAGCTCACCCGGGACAGTGTATAATTCACCCCTCCACTTT.

The chain carries TRBV6-5 and TRBJ1-1, with a tentative D call TRBD1 (5 bases). Germline V gene sequence: CDR1 MNHEY, CDR2 SVGAGI. This CDR3 spans 13 amino acids. V lost 6 bases to trimming and J lost 4 bases, with 12 bases between them. The CDR3 protein is CASRGRVLTEAFF. The CDR3 nucleotides read TGTGCCAGCAGGGGCAGGGTGCTCACTGAAGCTTTCTTT.

This clone came up once. The chain has TRBV29-1 and TRBJ2-3, with 11 nucleotides matching TRBD2. CDR1 is SQVTM, CDR2 ANQGSEA, per germline. CDR3 length: 15 residues. With 3 bases clipped from V and 5 bases from J, the junction kept 7 bases outside the gene matches. The CDR3 DNA is TGCAGCGTTGATGGCCTAGCGGGAGGTGGAGATACGCAGTATTTT. Translation gives CSVDGLAGGGDTQYF.

The chain recombines TRBV27 with TRBJ1-2, with unresolved D. Looked up from germline, CDR1 is MNHEY and CDR2 is SMNVEV (reference sequence). This CDR3 region has 16 residues. The V gene lost 4 bases and the J gene lost 1 base, with 16 bases spanning the gap. The CDR3, as DNA: TGTGCCAGCAGTTCTGTCCTGGAAGGTCTTAACTATGGCTACACCTTC. It codes for CASSSVLEGLNYGYTF.

The rearrangement uses TRBV4-3 and TRBJ1-1; D uncertain. The V gene lost 2 bases and the J gene lost 5 bases, with 9 bases spanning the gap. This CDR3 comprises 13 residues. In germline, CDR1 is LGHNA, CDR2 YSLEER. CDR3 sequence reads: CASSQQSGTEAFF. CDR3 in DNA: TGCGCCAGCAGCCAACAGTCGGGGACTGAAGCTTTCTTT.

The table lists this clone with a count of one. The CDR3 loop is CASSIGSLFAETQYF. In nucleotides, the CDR3 is TGTGCCAGTAGTATAGGAAGTCTATTCGCAGAGACCCAGTACTTC. The chain uses TRBV19 and TRBJ2-5; D call uncertain. V lost 1 base and J 4 bases, leaving 13 bases between the germline ends. From germline, CDR1 is LNHDA and CDR2 SQIVND (reference sequence). The CDR3 is 15 amino acids.